The clone carrying this TCR beta chain is medium-sized. This specimen belongs to a study of sequential checkpoint blockade in melanoma. Noted treatment: randomized to nivolumab then ipilimumab (arm A) or the reverse (arm B). TCRdb's table, derived via immunoSEQ multiplex PCR, lists solely in-frame clones and lacks some. Of 4,500 to 6,000 clones listed, roughly two fifths are singletons. The CDR3 sequence is 15 residues long. Germline-derived CDR1 and CDR2 are SGHNT and YENEEA. Trimming took 0 bases from V and 3 from J, leaving 12 bases between them. V and J are TRBV11-3 and TRBJ2-7; possibly TRBD2 for D (6 bases). The TCR was taken from a human donor with melanoma. The material was tumor tissue (inferred from file names), obtained from a patient given nivolumab and ipilimumab in sequence. The CDR3 spells CASSLESGGYYEQYF. The CDR3 nucleotides read TGTGCCAGCAGCTTAGAGAGCGGAGGGTACTACGAGCAGTACTTC.